This T cell receptor beta chain is drawn from a study of response to subunit inactivated influenza vaccine. About this clonotype itself: Antigen specificity is unknown.

The CDR3 is 15 residues long. Germline V gene lookup returns CDR1 DFQATT and CDR2 SNEGSKA (reference sequence). V gave up 3 bases and J gave up 4 bases, with 18 bases separating them. A single record per CDR3 protein comes from TCRdb applying MiXCR to the RT-PCR reads. The table has approximately 490,000 distinct CDR3 sequences, approximately 7.2% seen once; the top ten hold around 13%. Notes on the study in general: T cells newly recruited by each seasonal influenza vaccination are few, the authors suggested.

The sample here was PBMCs from blood, taken about 24 months after vaccination. The chain has TRBV20-1 and TRBJ1-2, with D uncertain. The receptor was isolated from a man between 50 and 75 years old who received an inactivated influenza vaccine. Here the CDR3 reads CSARAALSSLYGYTF. CDR3 nucleotide sequence: TGCAGTGCTAGGGCTGCTCTCAGTTCTCTCTATGGCTACACCTTC.